This note documents a single T cell receptor (beta chain) sequence. CDR1 is SNHLY, CDR2 FYNNEI, per germline. This CDR3 is 14 amino acids long. V was trimmed by 6 bases and J by 2 bases, leaving 13 bases between them. The sample belongs to a study of cytomegalovirus exposure and HLA in healthy donors. In the PCR, 60 Vbeta and 13 Jbeta primers were used. The protocol was immunoSEQ multiplex PCR, while the TCRdb copy is restricted to in-frame clones and leaves out a portion. The sample records some 60,000 clones, about 85% being singletons. The origin of this receptor is a female donor in good health and CMV-seronegative. Sequencing input: PBMCs. This rearrangement joins TRBV2 to TRBJ1-2; perhaps TRBD1 as D (5 bases). This CDR3 reads CASSPTTGNYGYTF. As DNA, the CDR3 is TGTGCCAGCAGCCCCACCACAGGAAACTATGGCTACACCTTC.